This T cell receptor (beta chain) comes out of a study of Ad26.COV2.S vaccination and SARS-CoV-2 variants. Study details: In the study, Ad26.COV2.S was injected intramuscularly once, or twice 56 days apart. Study results and caveats: Breadth and depth estimates from TCRs may understate total T cell responses. The breadth of spike-specific CD8+ and CD4+ T cell responses after vaccination was reportedly substantial.

Sequenced by immunoSEQ multiplex PCR; TCRdb stores in-frame clones only, minus some. This sample has 440,000 or so clones, with about 92% found just once. Treatment described: some 20 received Ad26.COV2.S at low or high dose, single or two shots; about 5 received placebo; per-sample allocation not given. Collection of samples fell on day 63 after the first vaccine or placebo injection. On this clone itself: Its antigen is still unknown.

Between the trimmed V and J ends, which lost 1 base and 0 bases, there was a span of 4 bases. The CDR3 sequence is 13 residues long. Germline lookup yields CDR1 SGHTA and CDR2 FQGNSA. The receptor comes from a person aged 18-65 years who received the Ad26.COV2.S COVID-19 vaccine or a placebo. This chain joins TRBV7-2 and TRBJ2-7; no clear D gene. The sequenced sample was peripheral blood, obtained in a trial of Ad26.COV2.S vaccine versus placebo. The CDR3 here is CASSLGPSYEQYF. The CDR3 bases are TGTGCCAGCAGCTTAGGGCCCTCCTACGAGCAGTACTTC.